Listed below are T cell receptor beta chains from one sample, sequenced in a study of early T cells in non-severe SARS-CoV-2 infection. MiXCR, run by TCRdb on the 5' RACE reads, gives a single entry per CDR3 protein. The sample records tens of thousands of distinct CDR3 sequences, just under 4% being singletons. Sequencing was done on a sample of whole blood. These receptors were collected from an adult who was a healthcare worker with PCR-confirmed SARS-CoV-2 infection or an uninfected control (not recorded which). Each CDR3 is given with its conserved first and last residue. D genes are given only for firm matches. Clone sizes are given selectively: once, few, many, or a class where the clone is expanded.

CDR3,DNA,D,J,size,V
CASKQGGKGNTEAFF,TGTGCCAGCAAACAGGGGGGCAAAGGGAACACTGAAGCTTTCTTT,TRBD1,TRBJ1-1,-,TRBV5-4
CASSLARESEQFF,TGTGCCAGCAGCTTGGCTAGGGAAAGTGAGCAGTTCTTC,-,TRBJ2-1,many,TRBV5-6
CASSLVGGLTEAFF,TGTGCCAGCAGTTTGGTGGGGGGCCTCACTGAAGCTTTCTTT,-,TRBJ1-1,many,TRBV27
CAISGTGGSGANVLTF,TGTGCCATCAGCGGGACAGGGGGCTCTGGGGCCAACGTCCTGACTTTC,TRBD1,TRBJ2-6,many,TRBV10-3
CATSDLLTSDTQYF,TGTGCCACCAGTGATTTGCTGACGTCAGATACGCAGTATTTT,-,TRBJ2-3,many,TRBV24-1
CASKGPLNQPQHF,TGTGCCAGCAAGGGACCGCTTAATCAGCCCCAGCATTTT,-,TRBJ1-5,many,TRBV25-1
CSATDRGASGSYNEQFF,TGCAGTGCTACGGATCGAGGAGCTAGCGGCTCCTACAATGAGCAGTTCTTC,TRBD2,TRBJ2-1,many,TRBV20-1
CASSFRDTQYF,TGTGCCAGCAGTTTCAGAGATACGCAGTATTTT,-,TRBJ2-3,few,TRBV12-3/TRBV12-4
CASSAGLVGTEAFF,TGTGCCAGTAGTGCAGGGTTGGTCGGCACTGAAGCTTTCTTT,-,TRBJ1-1,few,TRBV19
CASSLARARTDTQYF,TGTGCCAGCAGCTTAGCCAGGGCCCGCACAGATACGCAGTATTTT,-,TRBJ2-3,many,TRBV7-9
CASTGLFNEQFF,TGTGCCAGCACGGGGCTTTTCAATGAGCAGTTCTTC,-,TRBJ2-1,many,TRBV2
CASSVGGFSGNTIYF,TGTGCCAGCAGCGTAGGGGGGTTCTCTGGAAACACCATATATTTT,-,TRBJ1-3,many,TRBV9
CASSLSGLETQYF,TGTGCCAGCAGCTTATCAGGGTTAGAGACCCAGTACTTC,-,TRBJ2-5,-,TRBV7-9
CASSIPWGMGNEQFF,TGTGCCAGTAGTATTCCTTGGGGGATGGGCAATGAGCAGTTCTTC,-,TRBJ2-1,many,TRBV19
CAISEGGLPTQYF,TGTGCCATCAGTGAGGGCGGGCTACCAACGCAGTATTTT,-,TRBJ2-3,many,TRBV10-3
CASSPQSGTGYYEQYF,TGTGCCAGCAGCCCTCAATCCGGGACAGGGTACTACGAGCAGTACTTC,TRBD1,TRBJ2-7,-,TRBV7-9
CASSLGGRAGAEQYF,TGTGCCAGCAGCTTGGGTGGTAGAGCGGGAGCCGAGCAGTACTTC,TRBD2,TRBJ2-7,many,TRBV5-5
CASRLGYSSYNEQFF,TGCGCCAGCAGGCTGGGGTATAGCTCCTACAATGAGCAGTTCTTC,-,TRBJ2-1,-,TRBV5-1
CASRPGTSGTTDTQYF,TGCGCCAGCAGGCCCGGGACTAGCGGGACTACAGATACGCAGTATTTT,TRBD2,TRBJ2-3,many,TRBV5-1
CASSQLTRTDGELFF,TGCGCCAGCAGCCAATTGACCCGGACAGATGGGGAGCTGTTTTTT,-,TRBJ2-2,many,TRBV4-1
CATSGSYSNQPQHF,TGTGCCACCAGTGGCAGCTATAGCAATCAGCCCCAGCATTTT,-,TRBJ1-5,few,TRBV24-1
CSVEDMERQNYGYTF,TGCAGCGTTGAAGACATGGAGAGACAAAACTATGGCTACACCTTC,-,TRBJ1-2,many,TRBV29-1
CASNRDSGANVLTF,TGTGCCAGCAACAGGGACTCTGGGGCCAACGTCCTGACTTTC,-,TRBJ2-6,many,TRBV12-3/TRBV12-4
CANSFRGQPQHF,TGTGCCAACAGCTTTAGGGGCCAGCCCCAGCATTTT,-,TRBJ1-5,few,TRBV7-9
CAWSVGVDTEAFF,TGTGCCTGGAGTGTGGGTGTGGACACTGAAGCTTTCTTT,-,TRBJ1-1,many,TRBV30
CASSFARDSPYEQYF,TGTGCCAGCAGTTTCGCCAGGGACAGCCCCTACGAGCAGTACTTC,TRBD1,TRBJ2-7,-,TRBV12-3/TRBV12-4
CASSIVRTESPLHF,TGTGCCAGTAGTATCGTACGAACGGAGTCACCCCTCCACTTT,-,TRBJ1-6,many,TRBV19
CASSLRTVDTDTQYF,TGCGCCAGCAGCCTCAGGACAGTAGACACAGATACGCAGTATTTT,-,TRBJ2-3,medium-sized,TRBV5-1
CAITQRGLNTEAFF,TGTGCCATCACCCAACGGGGTCTAAACACTGAAGCTTTCTTT,-,TRBJ1-1,many,TRBV10-3
CASSPRGPNTGELFF,TGTGCCAGCAGCCCTAGAGGCCCGAACACCGGGGAGCTGTTTTTT,-,TRBJ2-2,-,TRBV5-4
CSASDGGVTDTQYF,TGCAGTGCTAGCGACGGAGGGGTCACAGATACGCAGTATTTT,-,TRBJ2-3,many,TRBV20-1
CAISASTGARETQYF,TGTGCCATCAGTGCCTCGACAGGGGCGCGGGAGACCCAGTACTTC,TRBD1,TRBJ2-5,-,TRBV10-3
CASSQDFGGTSSSYNSPLHF,TGCGCCAGCAGCCAAGATTTCGGGGGTACCAGTAGCTCCTATAATTCACCCCTCCACTTT,-,TRBJ1-6,many,TRBV4-1
CASSQDIGIEQFF,TGCGCCAGCAGCCAAGATATAGGGATTGAGCAGTTCTTC,-,TRBJ2-1,-,TRBV4-3
CATSDFQGSTDTQYF,TGTGCCACCAGTGATTTTCAGGGGAGCACAGATACGCAGTATTTT,-,TRBJ2-3,many,TRBV24-1
CASSSSSGYEQYF,TGTGCCAGCAGCTCATCTAGCGGCTACGAGCAGTACTTC,TRBD2,TRBJ2-7,many,TRBV7-9
CASSLGMGSGANVLTF,TGTGCCAGCAGCTTAGGGATGGGCTCTGGGGCCAACGTCCTGACTTTC,-,TRBJ2-6,many,TRBV7-9
CASSLVGGYEQYF,TGTGCCAGCAGTTTGGTTGGCGGCTACGAGCAGTACTTC,-,TRBJ2-7,many,TRBV28
CASSNQGGLYEQYF,TGTGCCAGCAGTAACCAGGGTGGCCTATACGAGCAGTACTTC,-,TRBJ2-7,many,TRBV12-3/TRBV12-4
CSVGGGTSGSREQFF,TGCAGCGTTGGGGGAGGGACTAGCGGGAGTCGTGAGCAGTTCTTC,TRBD2,TRBJ2-1,many,TRBV29-1
CASSFGGLAGGLTDTQYF,TGTGCCAGCAGTTTCGGGGGGCTGGCAGGGGGTTTGACAGATACGCAGTATTTT,-,TRBJ2-3,many,TRBV28
CASSQDGDNTGELFF,TGCGCCAGCAGCCAAGATGGGGACAACACCGGGGAGCTGTTTTTT,-,TRBJ2-2,-,TRBV4-3
CASSLIPETQYF,TGTGCCAGCAGTTTAATCCCCGAGACCCAGTACTTC,-,TRBJ2-5,few,TRBV12-3/TRBV12-4
CSVEGMAKNIQYF,TGCAGCGTTGAGGGGATGGCCAAAAACATTCAGTACTTC,-,TRBJ2-4,many,TRBV29-1
CASSKLGQQETQYF,TGTGCCAGCAGCAAATTGGGACAGCAAGAGACCCAGTACTTC,TRBD1,TRBJ2-5,many,TRBV27
CASSLDRGTQPQHF,TGTGCCAGCAGTTTGGACAGGGGAACTCAGCCCCAGCATTTT,TRBD1,TRBJ1-5,-,TRBV28
CASSEREGIVEQFF,TGTGCCAGCAGTGAGCGGGAGGGAATTGTTGAGCAGTTCTTC,TRBD2,TRBJ2-1,-,TRBV2
CASSPRNQLFAQETQYF,TGTGCCAGCAGCCCACGGAACCAGCTGTTTGCCCAAGAGACCCAGTACTTC,-,TRBJ2-5,many,TRBV11-3
CSASPGAGAGDTQYF,TGCAGTGCTAGCCCAGGGGCGGGAGCAGGCGATACGCAGTATTTT,-,TRBJ2-3,many,TRBV20-1
CASSLVARNTEAFF,TGTGCCAGCAGTTTAGTCGCTCGGAACACTGAAGCTTTCTTT,-,TRBJ1-1,-,TRBV12-3/TRBV12-4
CASSLQGAGNSPLHF,TGCGCCAGCAGCTTACAGGGGGCTGGTAATTCACCCCTCCACTTT,TRBD1,TRBJ1-6,many,TRBV5-1
CATSRTGRQETQYF,TGTGCCACCAGCAGGACAGGCCGCCAAGAGACCCAGTACTTC,-,TRBJ2-5,many,TRBV15
CASSFTRYNEQFF,TGTGCCAGCAGCTTCACACGGTACAATGAGCAGTTCTTC,-,TRBJ2-1,many,TRBV7-8
CSVETGMNTEAFF,TGCAGCGTTGAGACGGGTATGAACACTGAAGCTTTCTTT,-,TRBJ1-1,many,TRBV29-1
CSARVDTQYF,TGCAGTGCTAGAGTAGACACGCAGTATTTT,-,TRBJ2-3,few,TRBV20-1
CASSSGTSGRRADTQYF,TGTGCCAGCAGTTCCGGGACTAGCGGGAGGCGGGCAGATACGCAGTATTTT,TRBD2,TRBJ2-3,many,TRBV28
CATSGYEAFF,TGTGCCACTTCGGGGTATGAAGCTTTCTTT,-,TRBJ1-1,many,TRBV19
CASSPLVSGSENIQYF,TGTGCCAGCTCACCGCTGGTGTCAGGGAGCGAAAACATTCAGTACTTC,-,TRBJ2-4,many,TRBV18
CASSTHGRITSNQPQHF,TGTGCCAGCAGTACCCACGGACGGATTACTAGCAATCAGCCCCAGCATTTT,-,TRBJ1-5,many,TRBV6-2/TRBV6-3